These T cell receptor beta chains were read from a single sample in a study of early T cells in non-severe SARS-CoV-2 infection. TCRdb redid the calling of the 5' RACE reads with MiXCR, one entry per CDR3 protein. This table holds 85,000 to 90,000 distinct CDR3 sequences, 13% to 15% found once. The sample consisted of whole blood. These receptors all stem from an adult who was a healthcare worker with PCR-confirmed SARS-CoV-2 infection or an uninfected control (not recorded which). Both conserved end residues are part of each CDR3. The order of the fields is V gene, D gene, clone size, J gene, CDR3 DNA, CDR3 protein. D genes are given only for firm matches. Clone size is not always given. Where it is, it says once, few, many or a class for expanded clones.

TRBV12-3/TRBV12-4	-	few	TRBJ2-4	TGTGCCAGCAGTCCCGAGGCAGTTAAAAACATTCAGTACTTC	CASSPEAVKNIQYF
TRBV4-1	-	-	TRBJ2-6	TGCGCCAGCAGCCAAGACGGTGCGCGTTCTGGGGCCAACGTCCTGACTTTC	CASSQDGARSGANVLTF
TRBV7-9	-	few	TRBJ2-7	TGTGCCAGCAGCTTAGCCCCCACCCCATCCTACGAGCAGTACTTC	CASSLAPTPSYEQYF
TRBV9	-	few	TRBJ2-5	TGTGCCAGCAGCGCTCAGGGTATTTCGTTCCAAGAGACCCAGTACTTC	CASSAQGISFQETQYF
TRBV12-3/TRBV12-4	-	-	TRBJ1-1	TGTGCCAGCAGTTTTCATGGTGAAGCTTTCTTT	CASSFHGEAFF
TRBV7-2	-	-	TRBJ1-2	TGTGCCAGCAGCCAACAGATCCGGGACGAGGATGGCTACACCTTC	CASSQQIRDEDGYTF
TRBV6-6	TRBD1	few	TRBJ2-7	TGTGCCAGCACCGGACAGGCGGGTTACGAGCAGTACTTC	CASTGQAGYEQYF
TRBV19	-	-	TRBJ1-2	TGTGCCAGTAGTATTATCCGAAGCGACGGCTACACCTTC	CASSIIRSDGYTF
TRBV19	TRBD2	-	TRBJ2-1	TGTGCCAGTAGTTCCCAGACTAGCGGGAGCTCCTCCTACAATGAGCAGTTCTTC	CASSSQTSGSSSYNEQFF
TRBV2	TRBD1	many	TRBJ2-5	TGTGCCAGCAGGTGGGACAGGCAAGAGACCCAGTACTTC	CASRWDRQETQYF
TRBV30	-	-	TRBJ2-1	TGTGCCTGGAGTGAAGGAAGCTCCTACAATGAGCAGTTCTTC	CAWSEGSSYNEQFF
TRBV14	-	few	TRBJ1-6	TGTGCCAGCAGCCTGCCCGTCAGGTCTTCACCCCTCCACTTT	CASSLPVRSSPLHF
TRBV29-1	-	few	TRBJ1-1	TGCAGCGTTGGGGAAGGGGGCACTGAAGCTTTCTTT	CSVGEGGTEAFF
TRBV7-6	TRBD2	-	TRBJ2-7	TGTGTCAGCAGCTCCGGGACTAGCGTCAGCTCCTACGAGCAGTACTTC	CVSSSGTSVSSYEQYF
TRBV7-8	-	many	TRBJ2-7	TGTGCCAGCAGCTCCATCGGGGCGAGGGGCTACGAGCAGTACTTC	CASSSIGARGYEQYF
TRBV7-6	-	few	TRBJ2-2	TGTGCCAGCAGCTTAAGTCGGGTATCCACCGGGGAGCTGTTTTTT	CASSLSRVSTGELFF
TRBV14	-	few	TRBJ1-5	TGTGCCAGCAGCTGGCGCCGGGACCCCGACCAAAGCAATCAGCCCCAGCATTTT	CASSWRRDPDQSNQPQHF
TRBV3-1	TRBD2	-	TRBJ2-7	TGTGCCAGCAGCCACCGGACTAGCGGTTCCTACGAGCAGTACTTC	CASSHRTSGSYEQYF
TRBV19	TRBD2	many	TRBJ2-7	TGTGCCAGTAGTATAGCGGCGGGAGGAACCTACGAGCAGTACTTC	CASSIAAGGTYEQYF
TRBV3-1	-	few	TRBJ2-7	TGTGCCAGCAGCACCCGACAGGCCCTGAGCTCCTACGAGCAGTACTTC	CASSTRQALSSYEQYF
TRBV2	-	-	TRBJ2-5	TGTGCCAGCAATTATGGCGTTGCGGGGGAGACCCAGTACTTC	CASNYGVAGETQYF
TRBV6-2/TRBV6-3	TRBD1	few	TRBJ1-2	TGTGCCAGCAGACGAGTAAGGACAGGCGATAATGGCTACACCTTC	CASRRVRTGDNGYTF
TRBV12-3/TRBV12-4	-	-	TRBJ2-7	TGTGCCAGCAGTTGGGGGGTTCCCTACGAGCAGTACTTC	CASSWGVPYEQYF
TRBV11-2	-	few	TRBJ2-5	TGTGCCAGCAGCTTGGGCCAAGAGACCCAGTACTTC	CASSLGQETQYF
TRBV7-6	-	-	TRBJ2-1	TGTGCCAGCAGCCCTGACGTCTCCTACAATGAGCAGTTCTTC	CASSPDVSYNEQFF
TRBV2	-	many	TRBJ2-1	TGTGCCAGCAGCGTCGTCACTATGGTGAATGAGCAGTTCTTC	CASSVVTMVNEQFF
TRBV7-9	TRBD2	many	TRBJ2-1	TGTGCCAGCAGCTTAGCGCTTGGCGGGAGCTACAATGAGCAGTTCTTC	CASSLALGGSYNEQFF
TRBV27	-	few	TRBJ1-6	TGTGCCAGCAGTTATGTTAATTCACCCCTCCACTTT	CASSYVNSPLHF
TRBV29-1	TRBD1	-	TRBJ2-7	TGCAGCGTGGATTTAGACAGGGACGAGCAGTACTTC	CSVDLDRDEQYF
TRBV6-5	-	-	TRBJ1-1	TGTGCCAGCAGCCCCGCGGATTACATCAACACTGAAGCTTTCTTT	CASSPADYINTEAFF
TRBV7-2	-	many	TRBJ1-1	TGTGCCAGCAGGGTAGGTTCGCTAAACACTGAAGCTTTCTTT	CASRVGSLNTEAFF
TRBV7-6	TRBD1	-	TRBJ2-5	TGTGCCAGCAGCCGGAGAGGGACAGGTTCTCAAGAGACCCAGTACTTC	CASSRRGTGSQETQYF
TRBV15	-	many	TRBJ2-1	TGTGCCACCAGCAGGAACGGGAAGTCTTTAGATGAGCAGTTCTTC	CATSRNGKSLDEQFF
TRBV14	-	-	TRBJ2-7	TGTGCCAGCAGGGACCTAGGAGAGCAGTACTTC	CASRDLGEQYF
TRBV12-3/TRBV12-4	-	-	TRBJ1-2	TGTGCCAGCAGTTGGGACGAGGGGTATGGCTACACCTTC	CASSWDEGYGYTF
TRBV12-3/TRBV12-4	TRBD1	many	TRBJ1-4	TGTGCCAGCAGTTTTGGTCCCCCGGACAGGGGCGCCGGAAAACTGTTTTTT	CASSFGPPDRGAGKLFF
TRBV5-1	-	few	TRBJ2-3	TGCGCCAGCAGCTTGGAGGGATCCCACCCAGATACGCAGTATTTT	CASSLEGSHPDTQYF
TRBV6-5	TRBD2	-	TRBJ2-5	TGTGCCAGCAGTTACTCGATTAGACCTAGCGGGAGTGGGAAGACCCAGTACTTC	CASSYSIRPSGSGKTQYF
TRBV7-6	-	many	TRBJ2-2	TGTGCCAGCAGCTTAGACGCTCCGGCCGGGGAGCTGTTTTTT	CASSLDAPAGELFF
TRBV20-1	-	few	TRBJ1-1	TGCAGTGCTAGAAGCGGGGTCTTGCCGAATGAAGCTTTCTTT	CSARSGVLPNEAFF
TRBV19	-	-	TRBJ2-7	TGTGCCAGTAGTATACTGGGCTACGAGCAGTACTTC	CASSILGYEQYF
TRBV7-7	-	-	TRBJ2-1	TGTGCCAGCAGCTTAGTTCCCAGCACCTACAATGAGCAGTTCTTC	CASSLVPSTYNEQFF
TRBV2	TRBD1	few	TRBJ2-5	TGTGCCAGCGCCGAGACAGGGCCGCAAGAGACCCAGTACTTC	CASAETGPQETQYF
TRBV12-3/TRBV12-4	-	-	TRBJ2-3	TGTGCCAGCAAAGGGCCGGAAGATACGCAGTATTTT	CASKGPEDTQYF
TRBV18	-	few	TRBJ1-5	TGTGCCAGCTCACAGGACAGTTATAGCAATCAGCCCCAGCATTTT	CASSQDSYSNQPQHF
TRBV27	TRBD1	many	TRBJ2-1	TGTGCCAGCAGCGACCCTTGGACAGGGGGCGCAGGGAATGAGCAGTTCTTC	CASSDPWTGGAGNEQFF
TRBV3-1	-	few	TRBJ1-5	TGTGCCAGCAGCCAAGCGGCTCATCAGCCCCAGCATTTT	CASSQAAHQPQHF
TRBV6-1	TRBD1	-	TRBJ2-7	TGTGCCAGTATTCCGGGACAGGGTTACGAGCAGTACTTC	CASIPGQGYEQYF
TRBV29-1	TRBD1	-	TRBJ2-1	TGCAGCGTTGGACAGGGGAATGAGCAGTTCTTC	CSVGQGNEQFF
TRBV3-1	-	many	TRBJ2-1	TGTGCCAGCAGCCGGTACCCCATGGGTAGTCGCAATGAGCAGTTCTTC	CASSRYPMGSRNEQFF
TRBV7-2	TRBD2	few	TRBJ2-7	TGTGCCAGCAGCTTACTAGCGGGAGGGCCCTACGAGCAGTACTTC	CASSLLAGGPYEQYF
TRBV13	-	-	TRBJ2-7	TGTGCCAGCAGTTCAGATTTAAACTACGAGCAGTACTTC	CASSSDLNYEQYF
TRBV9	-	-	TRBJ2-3	TGTGCCAGCAGCGTAGACGGGGCGACTAGCACAGATACGCAGTATTTT	CASSVDGATSTDTQYF
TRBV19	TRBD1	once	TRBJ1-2	TGTGCCAGTAGTATAGCCCAGGGACAGGCCGGGGCCTACACCTTC	CASSIAQGQAGAYTF
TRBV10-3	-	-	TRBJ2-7	TGTGCCATCAGTGCTTGGACCGGGACGGACTCCTACGAGCAGTACTTC	CAISAWTGTDSYEQYF
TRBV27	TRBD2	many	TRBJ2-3	TGTGCCAGCAGCCGGGGGGTCACAGATACGCAGTATTTT	CASSRGVTDTQYF
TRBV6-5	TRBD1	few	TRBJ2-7	TGTGCCAGCAGACGCGGGACAGGGAGCTACGAGCAGTACTTC	CASRRGTGSYEQYF